This entry features one TCR beta chain sequence. The CDR3 has 13 residues. V lost 1 base to trimming and J lost 5 bases, with 6 bases between them. Germline V gene sequence: CDR1 SGDLS, CDR2 YYNGEE. The data derive from a study of T cell clones after liver transplantation. Repertoires were generated with immunoSEQ multiplex PCR, while TCRdb's copy carries only in-frame clones and drops some. Of 68,000 or so clones in the sample, approximately 80% were seen once. V is TRBV9 and J is TRBJ2-2; D unclear. The receptor was isolated from a human donor who received a liver transplant. The sample here was CD4+ T cells from blood, taken before liver transplant. The CDR3 coding sequence is TGTGCCAGCAGCGTACAGAGTACCGGGGAGCTGTTTTTT. It encodes CASSVQSTGELFF.